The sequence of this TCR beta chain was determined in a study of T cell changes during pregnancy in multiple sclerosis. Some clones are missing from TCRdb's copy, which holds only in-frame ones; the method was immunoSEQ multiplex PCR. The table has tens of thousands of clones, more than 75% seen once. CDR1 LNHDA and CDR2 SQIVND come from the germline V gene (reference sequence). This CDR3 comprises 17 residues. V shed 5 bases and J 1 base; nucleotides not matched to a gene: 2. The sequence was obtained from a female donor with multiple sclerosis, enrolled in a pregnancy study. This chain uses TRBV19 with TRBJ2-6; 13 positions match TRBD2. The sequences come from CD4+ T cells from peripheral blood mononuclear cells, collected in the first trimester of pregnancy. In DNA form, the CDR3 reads TGTGCCAGTAGTCAACTAGCGGGGGGGTCTGGGGCCAACGTCCTGACTTTC. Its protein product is CASSQLAGGSGANVLTF.